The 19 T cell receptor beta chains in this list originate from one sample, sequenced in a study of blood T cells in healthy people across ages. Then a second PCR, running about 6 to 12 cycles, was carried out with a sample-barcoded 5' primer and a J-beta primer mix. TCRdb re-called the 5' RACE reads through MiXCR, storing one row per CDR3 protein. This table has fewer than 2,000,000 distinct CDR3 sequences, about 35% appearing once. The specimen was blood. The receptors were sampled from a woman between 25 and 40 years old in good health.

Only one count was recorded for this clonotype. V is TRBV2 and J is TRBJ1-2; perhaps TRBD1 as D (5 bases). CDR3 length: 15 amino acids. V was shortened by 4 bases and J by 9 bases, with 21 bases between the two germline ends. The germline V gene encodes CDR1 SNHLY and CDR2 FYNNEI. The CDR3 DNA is TGTGCCAGCAGTGGGCCGGACATACCAAGAAGGAGCTACACCTTC. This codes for CASSGPDIPRRSYTF.

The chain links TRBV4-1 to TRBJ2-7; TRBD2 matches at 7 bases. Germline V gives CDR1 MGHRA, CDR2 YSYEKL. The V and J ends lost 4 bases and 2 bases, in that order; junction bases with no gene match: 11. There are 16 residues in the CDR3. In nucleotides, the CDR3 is TGCGCCAGCAGCCTACCGGGGGAGGGCCTCCCCTACGAGCAGTACTTC. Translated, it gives CASSLPGEGLPYEQYF.

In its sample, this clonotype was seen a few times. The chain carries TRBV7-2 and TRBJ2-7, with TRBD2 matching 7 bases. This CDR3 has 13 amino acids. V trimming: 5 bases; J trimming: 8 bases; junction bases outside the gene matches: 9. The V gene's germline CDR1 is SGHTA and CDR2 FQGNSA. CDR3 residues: CASSPRGGLQQYF. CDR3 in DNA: TGTGCCAGCAGCCCCCGCGGGGGACTACAGCAGTACTTC.

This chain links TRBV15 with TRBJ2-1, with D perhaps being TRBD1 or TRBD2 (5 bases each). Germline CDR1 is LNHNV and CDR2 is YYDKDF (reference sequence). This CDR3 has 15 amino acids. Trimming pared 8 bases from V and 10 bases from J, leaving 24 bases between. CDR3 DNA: TGTGCCACCGGCCCAGGGACCCAGGCTACCGAGGAGCAGTTCTTC. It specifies CATGPGTQATEEQFF.

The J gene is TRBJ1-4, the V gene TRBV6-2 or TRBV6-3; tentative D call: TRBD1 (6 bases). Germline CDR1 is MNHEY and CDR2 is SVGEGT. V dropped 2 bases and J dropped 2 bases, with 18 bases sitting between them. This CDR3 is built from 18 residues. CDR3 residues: CASSYPGRGLRTNEKLFF. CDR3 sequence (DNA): TGTGCCAGCAGTTACCCCGGCAGGGGACTGAGGACTAATGAAAAACTGTTTTTT.

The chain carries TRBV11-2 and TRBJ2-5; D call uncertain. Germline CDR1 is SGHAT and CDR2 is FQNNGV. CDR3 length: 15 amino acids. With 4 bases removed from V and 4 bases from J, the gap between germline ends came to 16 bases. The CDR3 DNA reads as TGTGCCAGCAGCTGGAGTCGAAGAGAAGGAGAGACCCAGTACTTC. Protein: CASSWSRREGETQYF.

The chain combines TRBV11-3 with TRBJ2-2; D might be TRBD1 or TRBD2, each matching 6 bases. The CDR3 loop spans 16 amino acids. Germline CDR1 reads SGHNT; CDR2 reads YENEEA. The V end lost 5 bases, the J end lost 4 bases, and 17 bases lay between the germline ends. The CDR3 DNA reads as TGTGCCAGCAGCCTTACCGGGGGCCGTACCACCGGGGAGCTGTTTTTT. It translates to CASSLTGGRTTGELFF.

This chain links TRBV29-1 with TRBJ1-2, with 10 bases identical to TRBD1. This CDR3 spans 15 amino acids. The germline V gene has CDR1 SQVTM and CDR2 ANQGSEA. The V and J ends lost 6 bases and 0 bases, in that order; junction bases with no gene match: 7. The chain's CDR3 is CSVVTGGYSNYGYTF. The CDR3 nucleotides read TGCAGCGTCGTGACAGGGGGCTATTCTAACTATGGCTACACCTTC. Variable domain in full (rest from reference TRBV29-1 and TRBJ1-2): SAVISQKPSRDICQRGTSLTIQCQVDSQVTMMFWYRQQPGQSLTLIATANQGSEATYESGFVIDKFPISRPNLTFSTLTVSNMSPEDSSIYLCSVVTGGYSNYGYTFGSGTRLTVV.

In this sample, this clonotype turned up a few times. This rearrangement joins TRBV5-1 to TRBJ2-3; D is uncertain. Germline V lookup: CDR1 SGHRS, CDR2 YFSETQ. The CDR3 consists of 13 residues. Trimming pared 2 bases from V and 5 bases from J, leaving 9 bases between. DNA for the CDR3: TGCGCCAGCAGCTTTACTTTTATAGATACGCAGTATTTT. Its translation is CASSFTFIDTQYF.

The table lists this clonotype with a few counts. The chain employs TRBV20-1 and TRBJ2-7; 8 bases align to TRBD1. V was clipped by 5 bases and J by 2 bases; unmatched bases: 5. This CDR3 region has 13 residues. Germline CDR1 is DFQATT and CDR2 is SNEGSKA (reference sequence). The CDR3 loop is CSAPGDRTYEQYF. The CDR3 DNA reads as TGCAGTGCTCCGGGGGACAGGACCTACGAGCAGTACTTC.

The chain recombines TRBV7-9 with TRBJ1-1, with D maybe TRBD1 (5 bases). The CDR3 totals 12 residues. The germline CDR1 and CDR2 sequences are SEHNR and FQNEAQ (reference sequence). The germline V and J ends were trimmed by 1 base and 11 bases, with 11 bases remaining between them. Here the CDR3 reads CASSLEEGPAFF. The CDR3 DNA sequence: TGTGCCAGCAGCTTAGAAGAGGGGCCGGCTTTCTTT.

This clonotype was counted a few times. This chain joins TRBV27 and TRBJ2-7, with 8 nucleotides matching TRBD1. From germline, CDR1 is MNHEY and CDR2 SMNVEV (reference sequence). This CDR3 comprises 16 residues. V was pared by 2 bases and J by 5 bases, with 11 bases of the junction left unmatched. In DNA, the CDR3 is TGTGCCAGCAGTTTAAGTGACAGGGGTGGGATCCACGAGCAGTACTTC. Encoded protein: CASSLSDRGGIHEQYF.

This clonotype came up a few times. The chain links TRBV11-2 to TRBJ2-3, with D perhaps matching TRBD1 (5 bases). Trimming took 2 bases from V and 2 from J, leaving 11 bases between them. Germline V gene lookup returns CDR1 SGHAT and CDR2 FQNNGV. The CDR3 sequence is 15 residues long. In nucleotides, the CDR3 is TGTGCCAGCAGCTTAAATAGGGGCGCCACAGATACGCAGTATTTT. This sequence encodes CASSLNRGATDTQYF.

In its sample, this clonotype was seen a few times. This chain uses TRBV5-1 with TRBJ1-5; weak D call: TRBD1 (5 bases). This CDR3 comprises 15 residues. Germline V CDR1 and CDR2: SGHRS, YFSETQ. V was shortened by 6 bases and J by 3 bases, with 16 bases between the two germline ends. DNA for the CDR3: TGCGCCAGCACCCTGTCAGGGTTGGACAATCAGCCCCAGCATTTT. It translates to CASTLSGLDNQPQHF.

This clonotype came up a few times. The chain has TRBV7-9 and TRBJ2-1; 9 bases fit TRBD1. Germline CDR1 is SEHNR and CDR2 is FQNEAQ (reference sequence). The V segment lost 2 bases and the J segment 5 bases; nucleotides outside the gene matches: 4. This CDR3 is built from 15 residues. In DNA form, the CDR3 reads TGTGCCAGCAGCTTACGACAGGGGGTACACAATGAGCAGTTCTTC. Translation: CASSLRQGVHNEQFF.

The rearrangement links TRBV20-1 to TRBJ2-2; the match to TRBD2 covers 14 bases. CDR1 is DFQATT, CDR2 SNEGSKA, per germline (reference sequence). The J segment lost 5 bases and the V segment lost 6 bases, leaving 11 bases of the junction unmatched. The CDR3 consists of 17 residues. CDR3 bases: TGCAGTGCCCTTAGACTAGCGGGAGGGCCGGGGACCGGGGAGCTGTTTTTT. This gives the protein CSALRLAGGPGTGELFF.

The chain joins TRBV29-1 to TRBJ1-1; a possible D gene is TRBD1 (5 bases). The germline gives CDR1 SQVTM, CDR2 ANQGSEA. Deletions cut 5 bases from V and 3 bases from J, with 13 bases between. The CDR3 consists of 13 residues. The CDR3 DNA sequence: TGCAGCGTTACAGGCGAGCGGGACACTGAAGCTTTCTTT. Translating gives CSVTGERDTEAFF. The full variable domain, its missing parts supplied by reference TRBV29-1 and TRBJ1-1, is SAVISQKPSRDICQRGTSLTIQCQVDSQVTMMFWYRQQPGQSLTLIATANQGSEATYESGFVIDKFPISRPNLTFSTLTVSNMSPEDSSIYLCSVTGERDTEAFFGQGTRLTVV.

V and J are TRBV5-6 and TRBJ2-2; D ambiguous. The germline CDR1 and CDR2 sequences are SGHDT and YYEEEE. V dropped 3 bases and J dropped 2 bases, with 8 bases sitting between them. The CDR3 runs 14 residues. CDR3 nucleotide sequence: TGTGCCAGCAGCTCGACTCCAAACACCGGGGAGCTGTTTTTT. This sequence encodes CASSSTPNTGELFF. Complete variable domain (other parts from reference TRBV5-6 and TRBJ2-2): DAGVTQSPTHLIKTRGQQVTLRCSPKSGHDTVSWYQQALGQGPQFIFQYYEEEERQRGNFPDRFSGHQFPNYSSELNVNALLLGDSALYLCASSSTPNTGELFFGEGSRLTVL.

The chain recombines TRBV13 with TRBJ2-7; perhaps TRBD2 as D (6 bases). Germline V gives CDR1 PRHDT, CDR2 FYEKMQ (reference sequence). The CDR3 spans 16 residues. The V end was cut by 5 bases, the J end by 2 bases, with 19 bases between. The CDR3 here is CASSQNRDSNAYEQYF. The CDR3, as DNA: TGTGCCAGCAGCCAAAACCGGGACTCAAACGCCTACGAGCAGTACTTC.